A single sample gave rise to the 16 T cell receptor beta chains below, sequenced in a study of response to subunit inactivated influenza vaccine. TCRdb independently ran MiXCR on the RT-PCR reads; one entry per CDR3 protein. The data hold hundreds of thousands of distinct CDR3 sequences, with about an eighth observed a single time. The material sequenced was PBMCs from blood, taken on the day of vaccination. The receptors here all came from a man aged 45-65 years who received an inactivated influenza vaccine.

J is TRBJ1-2 and V is TRBV15, with D unresolved. There are 14 residues in the CDR3. Looked up from germline, CDR1 is LNHNV and CDR2 is YYDKDF (reference sequence). V dropped 3 bases and J dropped 7 bases, with 15 bases sitting between them. CDR3 amino acids: CATSRTGSLVGYTF. CDR3 in DNA: TGTGCCACCAGCAGGACTGGCTCTCTCGTTGGCTACACCTTC.

CDR3 bases: TGTGCCACCAGTGATGAGGGACTAGCGGGGTACAATGAGCAGTTCTTC. Encoded protein: CATSDEGLAGYNEQFF. The rearrangement links TRBV24-1 to TRBJ2-1; 13 nucleotides align to TRBD2. The CDR3 runs 16 residues. CDR1 and CDR2 from the germline V gene are KGHDR and SFDVKD. The V gene end was trimmed by 3 bases and the J gene end by 4 bases; junction bases not matched to a gene: 2.

The chain is built from TRBV12-3 or TRBV12-4 and TRBJ2-2; 11 nucleotides match TRBD2. The CDR3 is made up of 17 amino acids. Trimming took 4 bases from V and 1 from J; bases not matched to a gene: 5. The chain's CDR3 is CASSSWLAGGNTGELFF. In DNA form, the CDR3 reads TGTGCCAGCAGTTCATGGCTAGCGGGGGGGAACACCGGGGAGCTGTTTTTT.

This clonotype was seen more than once but under ten times. This sequence joins TRBV7-2 and TRBJ1-2; no reliable D call. Trimming took off 1 base at V and 2 bases at J, with 8 bases between the two ends. Germline V gives CDR1 SGHTA, CDR2 FQGNSA. The CDR3 loop spans 14 amino acids. DNA of the CDR3: TGTGCCAGCAGCTTAGGTCCACAAAACTATGGCTACACCTTC. This codes for CASSLGPQNYGYTF.

This clonotype was picked up a small number of times. This chain links TRBV10-2 with TRBJ2-1; 14 bases line up with TRBD2. Germline values: CDR1 WSHSY, CDR2 SAAADI. V was pared by 6 bases and J by 2 bases, with 6 bases of the junction left unmatched. The CDR3 is made up of 17 amino acids. CDR3 amino acids: CASRAGLAGDPYNEQFF. In DNA, the CDR3 is TGCGCCAGCAGGGCGGGACTAGCGGGAGACCCCTACAATGAGCAGTTCTTC.

This clonotype was detected only a few times. The genes are TRBV30 and TRBJ2-6, with 8 nucleotides matching TRBD1. This CDR3 spans 18 amino acids. J gave up 0 bases and V 5 bases, and 12 bases lay outside the gene matches. The germline V gene has CDR1 GTSNPN and CDR2 SVGIG (reference sequence). The CDR3 region has the DNA TGTGCCTGGGAGTCCCTCAGGGGGCTGTACTCTGGGGCCAACGTCCTGACTTTC. It specifies CAWESLRGLYSGANVLTF.

Points on this clonotype: A much more abundant neighbour one base away suggests this may be a read error. J is TRBJ2-1 and V is TRBV12-3 or TRBV12-4, with 10 bases lining up with TRBD1. The V segment lost 4 bases and the J segment 5 bases; nucleotides outside the gene matches: 5. The CDR3 length is 15 residues. In nucleotides, the CDR3 is TGTGCCAGCAGTTGCCGGACAGGGGGAAACAATGAGCAGTTCTTC. Residues: CASSCRTGGNNEQFF.

This clonotype was counted many times. This chain's CDR3 is CASSLDIQPQHF. The CDR3 region has the DNA TGTGCCAGCAGCTTAGACATTCAGCCCCAGCATTTT. The chain is built from TRBV7-2 and TRBJ1-5; D not resolved. V lost 1 base to trimming and J lost 6 bases, with 4 bases between them. The CDR3 extends over 12 amino acids. CDR1 SGHTA and CDR2 FQGNSA come from the germline V gene.

The rearrangement joins TRBV3-1 to TRBJ2-5; D perhaps matches TRBD1 (5 bases). The germline V gene has CDR1 LGHDT and CDR2 YNNKEL (reference sequence). The CDR3 has 15 amino acids. V was shortened by 0 bases and J by 6 bases, with 14 bases between the two germline ends. This chain's CDR3 is CASSQDSSRAKTQYF. As DNA, the CDR3 is TGTGCCAGCAGCCAAGATTCAAGCAGGGCCAAGACCCAGTACTTC.

This clonotype was seen only a few times. V gene TRBV21-1 combines with J gene TRBJ2-7; the table's TRBD1 call for D was not verified on the DNA. TRBV21-1 is a recognized pseudogene. This CDR3 spans 15 amino acids. CDR3: CASSKIYRGTYEQYF. The CDR3 bases are TGTGCCAGCAGCAAAATTTACCGGGGAACCTACGAGCAGTACTTC.

With respect to this clonotype: The CDR3 ends on some other residue instead of the conserved phenylalanine or tryptophan, so this is likely a read error. The chain carries TRBV7-9 and TRBJ2-3; 10 nucleotides agree with TRBD2. There are 14 residues in the CDR3. In germline, CDR1 is SEHNR, CDR2 FQNEAQ (reference sequence). The CDR3 is CASNLSGGADTQYL. In DNA, the CDR3 is TGTGCCAGCAACTTAAGCGGGGGGGCAGATACGCAGTATTTA.

This clonotype was detected ten times or more. The CDR3 region has the DNA TGTGCCAGCAGGGGACAGGGCGCCGGGGAGCTGTTTTTT. Its protein is CASRGQGAGELFF. The chain employs TRBV6-2 or TRBV6-3 and TRBJ2-2; 9 bases are a match to TRBD1. The length of the CDR3 is 13 residues. Looked up from germline, CDR1 is MNHEY and CDR2 is SVGEGT. J gave up 6 bases and V 6 bases, and 2 bases lay outside the gene matches.

In this sample, this clonotype turned up a few times. The rearrangement joins TRBV7-9 to TRBJ2-3; D is undetermined. V gave up 5 bases and J gave up 3 bases, with 18 bases separating them. The CDR3 extends over 16 amino acids. Germline V gene sequence: CDR1 SEHNR, CDR2 FQNEAQ (reference sequence). The CDR3: CASSPHGAKTTDTQYF. In DNA, the CDR3 is TGTGCCAGCAGCCCCCATGGAGCCAAAACTACAGATACGCAGTATTTT.

Written as DNA, the CDR3 is TGTGCCAGCAGCCGCGGGACTACCACAACCGGGGAGCTGTTTTTT. The encoded protein is CASSRGTTTTGELFF. The gene calls are TRBV7-3 and TRBJ2-2; the match to TRBD2 covers 7 bases. After removal of 5 bases from V and 5 bases from J, the junction contained 8 bases not matched to a gene. Germline V gives CDR1 SGHTA, CDR2 FQGTGA. The CDR3 is 15 amino acids.

V gene TRBV3-1 combines with J gene TRBJ1-1; TRBD1 agrees at 7 bases. This CDR3 is built from 15 residues. Germline CDR1 reads LGHDT; CDR2 reads YNNKEL (reference sequence). The J segment lost 4 bases and the V segment lost 5 bases, leaving 10 bases of the junction unmatched. This chain's CDR3 is CASSATGLRLTEAFF. Here the CDR3 DNA reads TGTGCCAGCAGCGCGACAGGGTTAAGGCTCACTGAAGCTTTCTTT.

This clonotype was observed a few times. The genes are TRBV9 and TRBJ2-3, with TRBD2 matching 8 bases. The V gene end was trimmed by 0 bases and the J gene end by 7 bases; junction bases not matched to a gene: 7. The CDR3 covers 15 residues. Looked up from germline, CDR1 is SGDLS and CDR2 is YYNGEE. The CDR3 loop reads CASSVEAGAINTQYF. The CDR3 nucleotides are TGTGCCAGCAGCGTAGAAGCGGGGGCGATAAATACGCAGTATTTT.